This T cell receptor beta chain is drawn from a study of OX40 agonist ivuxolimab in advanced cancers. Study overall: Having had anti-PD-1, anti-PD-L1 or anti-CTLA-4 therapy before was allowed, and approximately 40% had some. Three patients had partial responses: one hepatocellular carcinoma, two cutaneous melanoma. Study-level results: It was not determined which antigens were specifically recognized by the peripheral T cells that had undergone clonal expansion.

Clones were read by immunoSEQ multiplex PCR, and TCRdb kept only the in-frame ones, dropping some. In the table there are about 69,000 clones, 80% to 90% of which are singletons. The CDR3 has 20 residues. Germline CDR1 is SGDLS and CDR2 is YYNGEE. With 0 bases clipped from V and 7 bases from J, the junction kept 20 bases outside the gene matches. On this clone: Its antigen is currently unknown.

The sequence derives from an adult with an advanced solid tumor such as melanoma, head and neck, liver or kidney cancer. The material was CD4+ or CD8+ T cells sorted from blood, obtained in a trial of the OX40 agonist ivuxolimab. This chain connects TRBV9 to TRBJ2-1; 9 bases are a match to TRBD2. CDR3 sequence reads: CASSVGALGGGRGMRNEQFF. The CDR3 DNA follows: TGTGCCAGCAGCGTAGGGGCCCTAGGGGGCGGGAGGGGAATGAGGAATGAGCAGTTCTTC.